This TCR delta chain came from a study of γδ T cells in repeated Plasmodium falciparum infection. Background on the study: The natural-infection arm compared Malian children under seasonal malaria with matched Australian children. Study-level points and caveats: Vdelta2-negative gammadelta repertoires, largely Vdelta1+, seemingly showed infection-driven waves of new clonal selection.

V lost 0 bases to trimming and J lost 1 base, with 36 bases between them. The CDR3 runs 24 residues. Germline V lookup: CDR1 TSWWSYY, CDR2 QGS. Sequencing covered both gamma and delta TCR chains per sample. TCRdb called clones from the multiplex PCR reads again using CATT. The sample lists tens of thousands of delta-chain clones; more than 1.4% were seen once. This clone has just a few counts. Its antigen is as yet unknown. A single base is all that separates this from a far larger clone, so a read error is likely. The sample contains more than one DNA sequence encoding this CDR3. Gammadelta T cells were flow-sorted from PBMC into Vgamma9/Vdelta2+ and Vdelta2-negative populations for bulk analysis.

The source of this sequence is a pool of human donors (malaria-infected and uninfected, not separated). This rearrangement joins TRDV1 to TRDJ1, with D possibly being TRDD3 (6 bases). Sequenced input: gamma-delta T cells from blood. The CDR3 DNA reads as TGTGCTCTTGGGGAACTTAGAGTCTTCACCTGGGCAGGATGGGGGTACAGGCTCACCGATAAACTCATCTTT. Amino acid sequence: CALGELRVFTWAGWGYRLTDKLIF.